This TCR beta chain was documented in a study of shared clonotypes between healthy human individuals. The length of the CDR3 is 13 residues. Repertoires were generated with immunoSEQ multiplex PCR, while TCRdb's copy carries only in-frame clones and drops some. This table has 1.6 million or so clones, around 95% appearing once. CD45RA-negative memory and CD45RA+ naive subsets were split from the CD4+ cells. This sequence originates from a young man in good health. This chain connects TRBV21-1 to TRBJ2-1; the DNA was not used to check the table's D call, TRBD2. TRBV21-1 is labeled a pseudogene. The material sequenced was naive CD4+ T cells sorted from blood. Subset here: CD45RA+ positively selected. The CDR3 reads CASSKRVYNEQFF. CDR3 in DNA: TGTGCCAGCAGCAAGCGGGTCTACAATGAGCAGTTCTTC.